This paragraph reports one T cell receptor beta chain. Clones were read by immunoSEQ multiplex PCR, and TCRdb kept only the in-frame ones, dropping some. The repertoire holds 1 million to 1.2 million clones, 70% to 80% seen once, with over 0.8% in the top ten. This entry belongs to a study of shared clonotypes between healthy human individuals. Nashville, Tennessee was home to all donors, who were Caucasian adults. V lost 11 bases and J 1 base, leaving 15 bases between the germline ends. The germline CDR1 and CDR2 sequences are MDHEN and SYDVKM. The CDR3 covers 13 residues. This TCR came from a young man in good health. Some clones in this sample may be carry-over from other donors' samples. Material: memory CD4+ T cells from PBMCs. Sample subset: CD45RA-negative fraction. The gene calls are TRBV28 and TRBJ2-7; D possibly corresponds to TRBD1 (5 bases). CDR3: CACGAWPSYEQYF. The DNA for the CDR3 is TGTGCCTGTGGGGCGTGGCCTTCCTACGAGCAGTACTTC. The variable domain in full, with the rest retrieved from reference TRBV28 and TRBJ2-7, is DVKVTQSSRYLVKRTGEKVFLECVQDMDHENMFWYRQDPGLGLRLIYFSYDVKMKEKGDIPEGYSVSREKKERFSLILESASTNQTSMYLCACGAWPSYEQYFGPGTRLTVT.